This TCR beta chain was sequenced in a study of immune characterization of retroperitoneal liposarcoma. TCRdb reanalysed the PCR reads using MiXCR and keeps one entry per CDR3 protein. The data show around 11,000 distinct CDR3 sequences, more than 35% seen once. This clonotype was observed a handful of times. Sequenced: tumor tissue. The sequence derives from a male donor with retroperitoneal liposarcoma.

CDR3 residues: CASSFSGTIYNEQFF. As DNA, the CDR3 is TGTGCCAGCAGTTTCTCCGGGACCATCTACAATGAGCAGTTCTTC. The chain combines TRBV27 with TRBJ2-1, with D perhaps matching TRBD1 or TRBD2 (5 bases each). This CDR3 is built from 15 residues. The V gene lost 3 bases and the J gene lost 3 bases, with 12 bases spanning the gap. CDR1 is MNHEY and CDR2 is SMNVEV in the germline V gene (reference sequence).